Following are 14 T cell receptor beta chains from one sample sequenced in a study of T cells in tumors and immune-related adverse events. Only in-frame clones appear in the TCRdb table, and some are missing; sequencing was by immunoSEQ multiplex PCR. The data contain more than 10,000 clones, 85% to 95% of them singletons. This sample comprised lymph node tissue, obtained from a patient treated with anti-PD-1 therapy. Receptors originate from a female donor with metastatic renal cell carcinoma.

This rearrangement joins TRBV29-1 to TRBJ1-2; 7 positions match TRBD1. J was trimmed by 2 bases and V by 5 bases; bases with no gene match: 8. The CDR3 spans 14 residues. Germline V gene lookup returns CDR1 SQVTM and CDR2 ANQGSEA. The chain's CDR3 is CSVFPTTGNYGYTF. The CDR3 DNA follows: TGCAGCGTTTTCCCAACGACAGGGAACTATGGCTACACCTTC.

The chain employs TRBV4-3 and TRBJ1-6, with D possibly TRBD1 on 5 matching bases. The CDR3 consists of 16 residues. V lost 0 bases and J lost 4, with 10 bases in between. Per the germline V gene, CDR1 is LGHNA and CDR2 is YSLEER. DNA for the CDR3: TGCGCCAGCAGCCAAGAACCAGGGATATATAATTCACCCCTCCACTTT. Protein: CASSQEPGIYNSPLHF.

The chain uses TRBV6-5 and TRBJ1-2, with D possibly being TRBD1 (6 bases). Per germline, CDR1 MNHEY and CDR2 SVGAGI. CDR3 size: 14 residues. V dropped 5 bases and J dropped 5 bases, with 15 bases sitting between them. In nucleotides, the CDR3 is TGTGCCAGCAGTGTCGACAGGCATCCTTATGGCTACACCTTC. This codes for CASSVDRHPYGYTF.

The rearrangement links TRBV11-3 to TRBJ2-7, with D maybe TRBD2 (6 bases). The CDR3 length is 13 residues. Germline CDR1 reads SGHNT; CDR2 reads YENEEA. The V end was cut by 5 bases, the J end by 8 bases, with 16 bases between. The CDR3 here is CASSRERQRKQYF. CDR3 bases: TGTGCCAGCAGCCGGGAGCGGCAGAGGAAGCAGTACTTC.

This clone was seen more than once but under ten times. The chain joins TRBV7-6 to TRBJ2-1; a possible D gene is TRBD1 (5 bases). V lost 8 bases to trimming and J lost 0 bases, with 8 bases between them. The CDR3 has 13 amino acids. Germline V gene data show CDR1 as SGHVS and CDR2 as FNYEAQ. The CDR3 nucleotides read TGTGCCAGCGGGGCGAGCTCCTACAATGAGCAGTTCTTC. Amino acids: CASGASSYNEQFF. Full variable domain (missing parts from reference TRBV7-6 and TRBJ2-1): GAGVSQSPRYKVTKRGQDVALRCDPISGHVSLYWYRQALGQGPEFLTYFNYEAQQDKSGLPNDRFSAERPEGSISTLTIQRTEQRDSAMYRCASGASSYNEQFFGPGTRLTVL.

J is TRBJ1-1 and V is TRBV29-1; D call uncertain. Trimming shortened V by 4 bases and J by 0 bases, and 27 bases separated the two germline ends. Per germline, CDR1 SQVTM and CDR2 ANQGSEA. The CDR3 consists of 19 residues. The CDR3 loop reads CSVVEWVEAQPLMNTEAFF. In DNA form, the CDR3 reads TGCAGCGTTGTCGAATGGGTGGAAGCCCAACCGCTTATGAACACTGAAGCTTTCTTT.

The rearrangement links TRBV30 to TRBJ1-1; the match to TRBD1 covers 7 bases. CDR1 is GTSNPN, CDR2 SVGIG, per germline (reference sequence). The CDR3 has 13 amino acids. After removal of 8 bases from V and 0 bases from J, the junction contained 6 bases not matched to a gene. CDR3 bases: TGTGCCCGAACAGGGGTTCTGAACACTGAAGCTTTCTTT. Encoded protein: CARTGVLNTEAFF.

The chain carries TRBV5-1 and TRBJ1-5, with 8 bases identical to TRBD1. The J segment lost 11 bases and the V segment lost 4 bases, leaving 8 bases of the junction unmatched. The germline V gene encodes CDR1 SGHRS and CDR2 YFSETQ. The CDR3 runs to 13 residues. CDR3 residues: CASSTGQGASQHF. CDR3 DNA: TGCGCCAGCAGCACCGGACAGGGAGCATCCCAGCATTTT.

V is TRBV5-6 and J is TRBJ1-2, with 11 bases that match TRBD1. V lost 5 bases, J lost 5 bases, and 8 bases stayed unmatched. Germline CDR1 is SGHDT and CDR2 is YYEEEE. CDR3 length: 15 residues. CDR3 amino acids: CASSSGQGVWYGYTF. The DNA for the CDR3 is TGTGCCAGCAGTTCGGGACAGGGGGTCTGGTATGGCTACACCTTC.

The sample holds one count of this clone. This chain joins TRBV7-9 and TRBJ2-7, with 7 bases fitting TRBD1. This CDR3 has 19 residues. The germline V gene has CDR1 SEHNR and CDR2 FQNEAQ (reference sequence). With 1 base clipped from V and 0 bases from J, the junction kept 15 bases outside the gene matches. The CDR3 protein is CASSLDGTGAARGSYEQYF. In DNA, the CDR3 is TGTGCCAGCAGCTTAGATGGCACAGGGGCCGCACGGGGCTCCTACGAGCAGTACTTC.

The chain is built from TRBV25-1 and TRBJ2-3; 10 bases match TRBD2. The CDR3 consists of 17 residues. Germline CDR1 is MGHDK and CDR2 is SYGVNS. Germline trimming cut 1 base from V and 5 bases from J; bases unmatched to any gene: 9. CDR3 loop: CASSEFVLAGVLDTQYF. As DNA, the CDR3 is TGTGCCAGCAGTGAATTTGTTCTAGCGGGAGTTTTAGATACGCAGTATTTT.

The genes are TRBV7-9 and TRBJ1-1; a possible D gene is TRBD1 (6 bases). The CDR3 is 15 amino acids. Germline values: CDR1 SEHNR, CDR2 FQNEAQ (reference sequence). V was trimmed by 2 bases and J by 5 bases, leaving 15 bases between them. DNA of the CDR3: TGTGCCAGCAGCTTACAACAGGGCTCAGGTACTGAAGCTTTCTTT. Translation gives CASSLQQGSGTEAFF.

The V and J genes are TRBV30 and TRBJ2-7, with a weak D call TRBD2 (6 bases). The CDR3 spans 12 residues. Germline CDR1 reads GTSNPN; CDR2 reads SVGIG (reference sequence). V was clipped by 7 bases and J by 3 bases, with 13 bases between them. The CDR3 nucleotides are TGTGCCTCGGACACGGGACTCTACGAGCAGTACTTC. Translating it yields CASDTGLYEQYF.

This clone was seen a single time. This chain links TRBV7-9 with TRBJ1-1; 10 nucleotides match TRBD1. This CDR3 has 14 residues. The V and J ends lost 5 bases and 4 bases, in that order; junction bases with no gene match: 4. From germline, CDR1 is SEHNR and CDR2 FQNEAQ (reference sequence). The CDR3 nucleotides read TGTGCCAGCAGCCAGGGACAGGGGCTCACTGAAGCTTTCTTT. This gives the protein CASSQGQGLTEAFF.